This is a list of T cell receptor beta chains from one sample in a study of blood T cell repertoires in COVID-19. Profiled with immunoSEQ multiplex PCR; TCRdb holds only in-frame clones, not every one. The table records 250,000 to 300,000 clones, about four fifths of them present only once. The sample comprised peripheral blood. The source is a woman in her sixties or seventies with active or convalescent COVID-19. Each CDR3 is given with its conserved first and last residue. A D gene is named only where the DNA matches it firmly. Some rows have no size entry. The others give once, few or many, or a class for an expanded clone.

D gene	V gene	clone size	J gene	CDR3 protein	CDR3 DNA
TRBD2	TRBV12-5	.	TRBJ2-4	CASGFSLAGDKVNIQYF	TGTGCTAGTGGTTTTTCCCTAGCGGGGGACAAGGTTAACATTCAGTACTTC
.	TRBV4-2	.	TRBJ2-5	CASSQDRLPETQYF	TGTGCCAGCAGCCAAGATCGCCTACCAGAGACCCAGTACTTC
TRBD1	TRBV6-5	.	TRBJ1-5	CASNSDRVQPQHF	TGTGCCAGCAATTCCGACAGGGTTCAGCCCCAGCATTTT
.	TRBV7-8	.	TRBJ1-5	CASSPPLQPQHF	TGTGCCAGCAGCCCCCCCCTCCAGCCCCAGCATTTT
.	TRBV27	.	TRBJ1-2	CASSRAGRPTNYGYTF	TGTGCCAGCAGTCGGGCGGGCAGACCCACGAACTATGGCTACACCTTC
.	TRBV6-1	.	TRBJ2-1	CASSQAEVPNEQFF	TGTGCCAGCAGTCAAGCAGAGGTTCCCAATGAGCAGTTCTTC
.	TRBV19	.	TRBJ1-6	CATHVGNSPLHF	TGTGCCACCCATGTTGGCAATTCACCCCTCCACTTT
TRBD1	TRBV7-9	.	TRBJ1-3	CASSLSIGTDSGNTIYF	TGTGCCAGCAGCTTATCAATCGGGACAGACTCTGGAAACACCATATATTTT
TRBD2	TRBV2	.	TRBJ2-3	CASATSGVPDTQYF	TGTGCCAGCGCAACTAGCGGGGTCCCAGATACGCAGTATTTT
.	TRBV5-6	.	TRBJ1-5	CASSLGQGGGVQVQPQHF	TGTGCCAGCAGCTTGGGGCAGGGAGGTGGGGTACAGGTTCAGCCCCAGCATTTT
TRBD2	TRBV3-1/TRBV3-2	once	TRBJ2-2	CASSLPLAGAATGELFF	TGTGCCAGCAGCCTCCCACTAGCGGGGGCCGCCACCGGGGAGCTGTTTTTT
.	TRBV28	few	TRBJ1-1	CASSLTAGAEAFF	TGTGCCAGCAGTTTGACAGCCGGCGCTGAAGCTTTCTTT
TRBD1	TRBV6-5	few	TRBJ1-5	CASSGGQGWNQPQHF	TGTGCCAGCAGCGGAGGACAGGGGTGGAATCAGCCCCAGCATTTT
TRBD1	TRBV20-1	once	TRBJ1-4	CSASRGPKEKLFF	TGCAGTGCTAGTAGGGGGCCTAAGGAAAAACTGTTTTTT
TRBD1	TRBV5-6	.	TRBJ2-3	CASIGQGPDTQYF	TGTGCCAGCATCGGACAGGGCCCAGATACGCAGTATTTT
TRBD1	TRBV27	.	TRBJ2-7	CASSASQGADQYF	TGTGCCAGCAGTGCTTCACAGGGGGCGGATCAGTACTTC
TRBD1	TRBV29-1	.	TRBJ2-2	CSVSRDRVNTGELFF	TGCAGCGTCTCCCGGGACAGGGTGAACACCGGGGAGCTGTTTTTT
TRBD2	TRBV5-1	.	TRBJ2-5	CASSPRTSGGHLQETQYF	TGCGCCAGCAGCCCGCGGACTAGCGGGGGGCACTTACAAGAGACCCAGTACTTC
TRBD2	TRBV5-1	.	TRBJ2-5	CASSLGGSGGQETQYF	TGCGCCAGCAGCTTGGGCGGTAGCGGGGGCCAAGAGACCCAGTACTTC
TRBD1	TRBV5-4	few	TRBJ1-3	CASSRDSSSGNTIYF	TGTGCCAGCAGCAGGGACAGCTCCTCTGGAAACACCATATATTTT
TRBD1	TRBV20-1	.	TRBJ2-7	CSGQGAYEQYF	TGCAGCGGACAGGGGGCGTACGAGCAGTACTTC
.	TRBV6-5	.	TRBJ2-7	CASSNQGFPYEQYF	TGTGCCAGCAGCAACCAGGGGTTTCCCTACGAGCAGTACTTC